Below, one TCR beta chain is given with its context. Its antigen is currently not known. There are no base qualities to consult, and no much larger clone falls within one base. The sample comes from a study of T-cell memory formation after mild COVID-19 (dated by TCRdb to about 2021). Broadly, across the study: TCR sequence clusters from the two donors were largely donor specific. The cohort was made up of two young adult volunteers, one female and one male, who were previously healthy. In a couple of donors, T-cell clones that expanded and contracted after mild COVID-19 were followed by sequencing TCRalpha and TCRbeta repertoires longitudinally.

The paper's findings and limits, for the study overall: From day 15 to 85, contracting clones showed balanced CD4/CD8 phenotypes, whereas a second wave of clones that expanded from day 15 to 37 leaned towards CD4+. Contracting CD4+ clones were found mainly in CM and EM memory subsets, while CD8+ clones were enriched in EMRA. Only two mild cases were covered by the study, and larger cohorts that include severe cases with pre-infection samples were considered necessary. SARS-CoV-2 specificity of the second-wave clones peaking on day 37 was not confirmed. The detection of some responding clones in pre-infection memory suggests that pre-existing cross-reactive memory T cells joined the SARS-CoV-2 response.

Sequencing relied on an Illumina NovaSeq 6000. Using 5'RACE with constant-segment primers, TCRalpha and TCRbeta cDNA libraries were constructed, with sample barcodes and unique molecular identifiers added in the process. Trizol reagent was used to extract RNA from every sample. The libraries were amplified in two PCR steps, and the second step added a second sample barcode and Illumina TruSeq adapters. Libraries were sequenced on an Illumina NovaSeq with 2 x 150 bp paired-end reads. As for the authors' bioinformatics: Demultiplexing of reads and collapsing into UMI-guided consensus sequences were performed with migec v1.2.7. Using mixcr v2.1.11, the UMI consensuses were aligned to TRA and TRB V and J templates and assembled into clonotypes. A clonotype was counted as expanded or contracted only when both edgeR and NoisET called the clonotype significant, with the noise models trained on biological replicates. For edgeR calls, the cutoffs were a false discovery rate-adjusted p below 0.01 and a log2 fold-change threshold of 1. PCA with hierarchical clustering of max-normalized trajectories of the 1000 most abundant clonotypes was used as exploratory dynamics analysis. The CD4 or CD8 phenotype of responding clones was assigned using the separately sequenced CD4+ and CD8+ repertoires. The public reads were run again by TCRdb, first through fastp at Q25 and then through MiXCR, and only productive beta chains were kept. Every entry covers one CDR3 protein and lists the most common genes and DNA from its rows. The V and J calls and clone size come from TCRdb's table, not from the authors' own analysis. This sample holds under 350,000 distinct CDR3 sequences; 15% to 20% were observed only once. The ten most abundant clones make up 22% of the sample.

The germline V gene (reference sequence) supplies CDR1 SEHNR and CDR2 FQNEAQ. V loses 3 bases of germline sequence and J loses 1 base, and the interval between the two ends is 9 bases. Including the terminal cysteine and phenylalanine, the CDR3 comprises 14 residues. The DNA shown is the 42-base CDR3, in frame from base 1. Ficoll-Paque density gradient centrifugation was used to isolate PBMCs. In this chain, TRBV7-9 is recombined with TRBJ1-1; possibly the D gene is TRBD1, per 6 matching bases. The sequence derives from a man between 18 and 29 years old who had mild COVID-19 (a few samples of this study predate the infection). The sample titles of this study are shuffled in the database, so cell type and time point are left out; the donor was told from shared clones. The sequencing sample was made of PBMCs or a T cell subset sorted from them (not recorded which). The DNA reads as follows: TGTGCCAGCAGCTTGGGACATACGAACACTGAAGCTTTCTTT. This codes for CASSLGHTNTEAFF.